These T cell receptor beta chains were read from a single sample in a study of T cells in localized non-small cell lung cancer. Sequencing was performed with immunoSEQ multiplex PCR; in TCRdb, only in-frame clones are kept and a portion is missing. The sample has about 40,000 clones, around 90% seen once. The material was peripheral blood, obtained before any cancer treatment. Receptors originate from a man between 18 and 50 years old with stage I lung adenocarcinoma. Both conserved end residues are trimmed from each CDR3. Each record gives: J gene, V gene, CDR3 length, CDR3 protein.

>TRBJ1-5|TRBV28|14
ASSLTGRPSNQPQH
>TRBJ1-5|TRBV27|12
ASSLSRGNQPQH
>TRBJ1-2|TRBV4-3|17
ASSQDHPPKGNSGLGYT
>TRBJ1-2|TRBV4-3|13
ASSQLDSPNYGYT
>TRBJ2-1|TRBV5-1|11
ASSLGGTNEQF
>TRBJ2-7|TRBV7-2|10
ASSPNSYEQY
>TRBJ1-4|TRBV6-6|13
ASSLLSDPNEKLF
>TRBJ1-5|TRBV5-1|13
ASSLGDRATQPQH
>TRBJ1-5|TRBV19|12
ASSRDFSNQPQH
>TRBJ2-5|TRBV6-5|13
ASSYATGVSRTQY
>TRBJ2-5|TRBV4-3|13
ASSQGGGGRETQY
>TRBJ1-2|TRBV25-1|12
ASSERGWANGYT
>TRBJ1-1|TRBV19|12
ASSGGTVPPKAF
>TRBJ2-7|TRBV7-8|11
ASSPHTTYEQY
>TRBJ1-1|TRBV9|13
ASSISGTVVTEAF
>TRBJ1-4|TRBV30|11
AWRRRANEKLF
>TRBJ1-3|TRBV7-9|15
ASSPRIRDLTGNTIY
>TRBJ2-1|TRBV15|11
ATSSSTGQKQF
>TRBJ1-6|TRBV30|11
ALQGFSDSPLH
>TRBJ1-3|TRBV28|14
ASSLRHYYSGNTIY
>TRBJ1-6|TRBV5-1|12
ASSPGQGNSPLH
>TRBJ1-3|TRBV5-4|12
ASTPGTGGNTIY
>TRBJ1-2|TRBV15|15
ATSRDLSVTANYGYT